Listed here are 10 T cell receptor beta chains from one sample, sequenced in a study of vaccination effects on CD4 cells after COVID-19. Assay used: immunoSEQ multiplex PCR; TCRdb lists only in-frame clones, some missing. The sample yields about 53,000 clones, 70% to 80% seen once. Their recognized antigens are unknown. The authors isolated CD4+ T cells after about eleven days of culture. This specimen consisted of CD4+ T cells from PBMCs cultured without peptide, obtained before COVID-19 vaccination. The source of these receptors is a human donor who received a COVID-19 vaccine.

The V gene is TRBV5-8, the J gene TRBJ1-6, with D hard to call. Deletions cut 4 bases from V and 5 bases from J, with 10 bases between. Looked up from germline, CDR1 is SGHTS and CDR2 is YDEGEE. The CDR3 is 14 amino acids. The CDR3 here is CASSLDGNNSPLHF. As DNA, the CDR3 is TGTGCCAGCAGCCTCGACGGGAATAATTCACCCCTCCACTTT.

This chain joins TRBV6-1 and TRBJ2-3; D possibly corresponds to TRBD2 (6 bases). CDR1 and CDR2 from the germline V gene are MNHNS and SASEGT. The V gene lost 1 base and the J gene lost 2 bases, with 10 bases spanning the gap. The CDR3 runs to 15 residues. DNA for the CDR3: TGTGCCAGCAGTGAAGGCTGGGGACTCACAGATACGCAGTATTTT. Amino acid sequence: CASSEGWGLTDTQYF.

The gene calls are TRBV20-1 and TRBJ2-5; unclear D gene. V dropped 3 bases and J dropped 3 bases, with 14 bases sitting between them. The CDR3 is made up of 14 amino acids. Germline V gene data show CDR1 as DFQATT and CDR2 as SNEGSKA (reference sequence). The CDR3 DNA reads TGCAGTGCTAGTCCGACTCGGTCCGAAGAGACCCAGTACTTC. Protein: CSASPTRSEETQYF.

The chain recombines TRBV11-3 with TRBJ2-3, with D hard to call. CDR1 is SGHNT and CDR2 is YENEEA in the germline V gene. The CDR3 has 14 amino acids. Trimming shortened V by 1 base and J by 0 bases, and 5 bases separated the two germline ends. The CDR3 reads CASSLGGSTDTQYF. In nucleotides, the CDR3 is TGTGCCAGCAGCTTAGGTGGCAGCACAGATACGCAGTATTTT.

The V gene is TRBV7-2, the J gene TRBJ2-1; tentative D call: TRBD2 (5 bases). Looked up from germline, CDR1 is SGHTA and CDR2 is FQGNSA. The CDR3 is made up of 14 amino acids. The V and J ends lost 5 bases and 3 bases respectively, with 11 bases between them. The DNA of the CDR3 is TGTGCCAGCAGCCCTAGCCAGTTCTACAATGAGCAGTTCTTC. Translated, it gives CASSPSQFYNEQFF.

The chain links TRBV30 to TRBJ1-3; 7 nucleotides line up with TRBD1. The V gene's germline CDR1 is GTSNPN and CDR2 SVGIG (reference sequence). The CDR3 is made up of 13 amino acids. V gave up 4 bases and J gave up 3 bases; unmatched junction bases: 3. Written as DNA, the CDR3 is TGTGCCTGGACAGGGGGATTTGGAAACACCATATATTTT. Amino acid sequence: CAWTGGFGNTIYF.

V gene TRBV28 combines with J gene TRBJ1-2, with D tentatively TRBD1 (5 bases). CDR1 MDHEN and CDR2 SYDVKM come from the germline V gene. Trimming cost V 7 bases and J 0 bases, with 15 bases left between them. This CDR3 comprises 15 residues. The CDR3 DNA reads TGTGCCAGCAATAAACCGGGGCTAGCTAACTATGGCTACACCTTC. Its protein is CASNKPGLANYGYTF.

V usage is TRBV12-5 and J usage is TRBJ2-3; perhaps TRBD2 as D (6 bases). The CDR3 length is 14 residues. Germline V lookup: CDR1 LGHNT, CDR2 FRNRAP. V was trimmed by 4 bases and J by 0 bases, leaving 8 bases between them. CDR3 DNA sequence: TGTGCTAGTGGTTGGAGGGCCAGCACAGATACGCAGTATTTT. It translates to CASGWRASTDTQYF.

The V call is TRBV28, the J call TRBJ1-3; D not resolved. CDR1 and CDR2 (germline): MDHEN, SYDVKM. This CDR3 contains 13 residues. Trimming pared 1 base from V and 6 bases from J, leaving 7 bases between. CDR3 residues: CASSLSPANTIYF. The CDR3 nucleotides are TGTGCCAGCAGTTTATCCCCGGCAAACACCATATATTTT. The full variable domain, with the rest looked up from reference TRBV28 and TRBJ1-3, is DVKVTQSSRYLVKRTGEKVFLECVQDMDHENMFWYRQDPGLGLRLIYFSYDVKMKEKGDIPEGYSVSREKKERFSLILESASTNQTSMYLCASSLSPANTIYFGEGSWLTVV.

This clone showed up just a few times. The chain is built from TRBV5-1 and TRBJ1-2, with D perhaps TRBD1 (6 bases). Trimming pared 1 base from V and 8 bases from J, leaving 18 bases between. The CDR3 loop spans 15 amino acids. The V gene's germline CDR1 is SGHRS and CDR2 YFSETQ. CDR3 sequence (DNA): TGCGCCAGCAGCTTGTTGGCATGGGGGGCAGACGGCTACACCTTC. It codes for CASSLLAWGADGYTF.